These T cell receptor beta chains were read from a single sample in a study of identical twins. In TCRdb, the 5' RACE reads were re-called with MiXCR into one record per CDR3 protein. Among about 450,000 distinct CDR3 sequences, about 18% were seen once, and the ten largest hold approximately 12%. Sequencing was performed on naive T cells sorted from blood. These receptors were taken from a man aged 50 or older in good health. Each CDR3 is given with its conserved first and last residue. D genes are given only for firm matches. Size values are once, few and many counts, or a class for expanded clones, and some rows have none.

TRBV5-1	TRBJ2-1	-	many	CASSSRGNEQFF	TGCGCCAGCAGCTCCAGGGGTAATGAGCAGTTCTTC
TRBV6-2/TRBV6-3	TRBJ2-3	-	few	CASRPGMSSTDTQYF	TGTGCCAGCAGGCCAGGGATGTCTAGCACAGATACGCAGTATTTT
TRBV4-1	TRBJ2-3	TRBD2	-	CASSQDESGGILVEQYF	TGCGCCAGCAGCCAAGATGAGAGCGGGGGGATACTTGTCGAGCAGTATTTT
TRBV6-2/TRBV6-3	TRBJ2-1	-	-	CASSYSLEPYNVQFF	TGTGCCAGCAGTTACTCGCTAGAACCTTACAATGTGCAGTTCTTC
TRBV4-2	TRBJ2-5	-	-	CASSQGVWASEETQYF	TGTGCCAGCAGCCAAGGAGTTTGGGCGTCGGAAGAGACCCAGTACTTC
TRBV5-1	TRBJ2-4	TRBD1	many	CASSSSTRGPKNIQYF	TGCGCCAGCAGCTCCTCTACCAGGGGGCCCAAAAACATTCAGTACTTC
TRBV6-1	TRBJ1-1	-	few	CASLGGFKNTEAFF	TGTGCCAGCCTAGGCGGTTTTAAGAACACTGAAGCTTTCTTT
TRBV12-3/TRBV12-4	TRBJ2-7	-	many	CASTPSSGIGYEQYF	TGTGCCAGCACCCCGAGTAGCGGAATTGGATACGAGCAGTACTTC
TRBV7-9	TRBJ2-7	TRBD1	-	CASSGRDRALEQYF	TGTGCCAGCAGCGGCCGGGACAGGGCTCTCGAGCAGTACTTC
TRBV12-3/TRBV12-4	TRBJ2-7	TRBD2	-	CASSSPGTSGSHEQYF	TGTGCCAGCAGTTCTCCTGGGACTAGCGGAAGCCACGAGCAGTACTTC
TRBV29-1	TRBJ2-5	-	few	CSVWASEETQYF	TGCAGCGTTTGGGCCTCGGAAGAGACCCAGTACTTC
TRBV7-2	TRBJ1-6	TRBD1	few	CASTLGQGGSPLHF	TGTGCCAGCACCCTCGGACAGGGCGGATCACCCCTCCACTTT
TRBV11-2	TRBJ2-7	-	-	CASRGLLGREQYF	TGTGCCAGCAGGGGGTTGCTGGGGCGCGAGCAGTACTTC
TRBV9	TRBJ1-1	-	many	CASSVELDREAFF	TGTGCCAGCAGCGTAGAGTTAGACAGAGAAGCTTTCTTT
TRBV29-1	TRBJ1-1	-	-	CSSATGLNTEAFF	TGCAGCTCGGCGACAGGTCTGAACACTGAAGCTTTCTTT
TRBV11-2	TRBJ2-7	TRBD1	-	CASSPGQGIAYEQYF	TGTGCCAGCAGCCCGGGACAGGGAATCGCCTACGAGCAGTACTTC
TRBV15	TRBJ1-1	-	-	CATSRVWAGLEAFF	TGTGCCACCAGCAGAGTGTGGGCAGGACTTGAAGCTTTCTTT
TRBV9	TRBJ2-1	-	many	CASSVGSRSYNEQFF	TGTGCCAGCAGCGTTGGGAGCCGTTCCTACAATGAGCAGTTCTTC
TRBV10-3	TRBJ2-5	-	-	CAISLRGGETQYF	TGTGCCATCAGTTTAAGGGGGGGTGAGACCCAGTACTTC
TRBV11-2	TRBJ2-1	-	many	CASSLEVLWDNEQFF	TGTGCCAGCAGCTTAGAGGTATTATGGGACAATGAGCAGTTCTTC
TRBV11-2	TRBJ2-5	-	few	CASRRAVWETQYF	TGTGCCAGCAGAAGGGCGGTTTGGGAGACCCAGTACTTC
TRBV7-8	TRBJ1-2	TRBD1	-	CASSPSGVRGQGYTF	TGTGCCAGCAGCCCCTCAGGGGTCAGGGGGCAAGGCTACACCTTC
TRBV27	TRBJ1-4	-	few	CASSPTGTNEKLFF	TGTGCCAGCAGCCCGACGGGAACTAATGAAAAACTGTTTTTT
TRBV12-3/TRBV12-4	TRBJ2-1	TRBD2	many	CASSRRGGRFHEQFF	TGTGCCAGCAGCCGCCGCGGGGGTCGGTTCCATGAGCAGTTCTTC
TRBV18	TRBJ1-1	-	few	CASSRTAYLEAFF	TGTGCCAGCTCACGGACAGCCTATCTTGAAGCTTTCTTT
TRBV27	TRBJ1-3	-	-	CASRTTGSSGNTIYF	TGTGCCAGCAGGACCACAGGGAGCTCTGGAAACACCATATATTTT
TRBV7-8	TRBJ2-3	-	many	CASSLVPDTQYF	TGTGCCAGCAGCTTAGTTCCAGATACGCAGTATTTT
TRBV12-3/TRBV12-4	TRBJ2-7	TRBD2	-	CASSRTSGGGTFYEQYF	TGTGCCAGCAGCCGGACTAGCGGGGGGGGGACCTTCTACGAGCAGTACTTC
TRBV5-5	TRBJ2-3	TRBD2	once	CASSLPPAGVLNTQYF	TGTGCCAGCAGCTTGCCCCCAGCGGGAGTGCTCAATACGCAGTATTTT
TRBV12-3/TRBV12-4	TRBJ2-2	TRBD1	-	CASSFPNRGPGELFF	TGTGCCAGCAGTTTCCCGAACAGGGGACCCGGGGAGCTGTTTTTT
TRBV5-1	TRBJ2-7	-	-	CASSLAPGYDEQYF	TGCGCCAGCAGCTTGGCCCCAGGGTACGACGAGCAGTACTTC
TRBV7-6	TRBJ2-3	TRBD1	few	CASSRGGQGITDTQYF	TGTGCCAGCAGCCGCGGGGGACAGGGGATCACAGATACGCAGTATTTT
TRBV6-2/TRBV6-3	TRBJ2-1	TRBD2	-	CASSYTLAGWRNEQFF	TGTGCCAGCAGTTACACCCTAGCGGGATGGAGGAATGAGCAGTTCTTC
TRBV9	TRBJ2-3	TRBD2	-	CASSVVGGADTQYF	TGTGCCAGCAGCGTAGTCGGGGGGGCAGATACGCAGTATTTT
TRBV5-1	TRBJ2-1	-	-	CASSPDSARVDEQFF	TGCGCCAGCAGCCCAGATTCTGCCAGGGTCGATGAGCAGTTCTTC
TRBV9	TRBJ2-1	-	few	CASSPSGTYEQFF	TGTGCCAGCAGCCCTTCCGGGACTTATGAGCAGTTCTTC
TRBV29-1	TRBJ1-2	-	many	CSAGAEAGYGYTF	TGCAGCGCCGGTGCAGAGGCTGGGTATGGCTACACCTTC
TRBV11-2	TRBJ2-1	-	-	CASSFQGYRYNEQFF	TGTGCCAGCAGCTTTCAGGGCTACCGCTACAATGAGCAGTTCTTC
TRBV7-3	TRBJ1-1	-	many	CASSRDGNTEAFF	TGTGCCAGCAGCCGCGACGGGAACACTGAAGCTTTCTTT
TRBV19	TRBJ2-3	TRBD1	-	CASSIFTGGTDTQYF	TGTGCCAGTAGTATCTTTACAGGGGGCACAGATACGCAGTATTTT
TRBV6-2/TRBV6-3	TRBJ2-6	-	-	CASSPRFAGANVLTF	TGTGCCAGCAGTCCTAGATTTGCTGGGGCCAACGTCCTGACTTTC
TRBV12-3/TRBV12-4	TRBJ1-1	-	-	CASSLVEGTEAFF	TGTGCCAGCAGTTTAGTCGAGGGCACTGAAGCTTTCTTT
TRBV12-3/TRBV12-4	TRBJ2-4	-	-	CASSLASLTGARNIQYF	TGTGCCAGCAGTTTAGCGTCTTTGACGGGGGCGCGGAACATTCAGTACTTC
TRBV7-9	TRBJ1-4	TRBD1	-	CASSKTGQGAYEKLFF	TGTGCCAGCAGCAAGACAGGACAGGGCGCCTATGAAAAACTGTTTTTT
TRBV4-2	TRBJ1-2	-	many	CASRGGYGYTF	TGTGCCAGCCGGGGAGGCTATGGCTACACCTTC
TRBV29-1	TRBJ2-3	TRBD2	-	CSVVPAGLVEDTQYF	TGCAGCGTTGTCCCAGCGGGGCTGGTAGAAGATACGCAGTATTTT
TRBV4-3	TRBJ2-7	TRBD2	-	CASSQDSGIPYEQYF	TGCGCCAGCAGCCAAGACAGCGGGATCCCGTACGAGCAGTACTTC
TRBV5-5	TRBJ1-5	-	few	CASSFGPITNQPQHF	TGTGCCAGCAGCTTTGGACCGATAACTAATCAGCCCCAGCATTTT
TRBV6-1	TRBJ2-5	TRBD1	few	CASSRTGFQETQYF	TGTGCCAGCAGTCGGACAGGGTTCCAAGAGACCCAGTACTTC
TRBV12-3/TRBV12-4	TRBJ2-7	-	many	CASSSRQSYEQYF	TGTGCCAGCAGTTCCCGACAGTCCTACGAGCAGTACTTC
TRBV20-1	TRBJ1-5	-	-	CSARGVGDNQPQHF	TGCAGTGCTAGAGGTGTAGGAGACAATCAGCCCCAGCATTTT
TRBV28	TRBJ2-1	TRBD1	few	CASLVGQGIYNEQFF	TGTGCCAGTTTGGTGGGACAGGGGATCTACAATGAGCAGTTCTTC
TRBV9	TRBJ2-7	-	many	CASSNRDFSDPYEQYF	TGTGCCAGCAGCAATCGGGACTTTTCGGACCCCTACGAGCAGTACTTC
TRBV7-9	TRBJ2-5	-	-	CASSLAGSYQETQYF	TGTGCCAGCAGCTTAGCGGGGTCCTACCAAGAGACCCAGTACTTC
TRBV20-1	TRBJ1-6	TRBD1	-	CSARRGTGNSPLHF	TGCAGTGCAAGGAGAGGGACAGGGAATTCACCCCTCCACTTT
TRBV9	TRBJ2-1	-	many	CASSLTGGHYNEQFF	TGTGCCAGCAGCCTTACGGGGGGACACTACAATGAGCAGTTCTTC
TRBV5-6	TRBJ2-2	-	-	CASSLATGYSTGELFF	TGTGCCAGCAGCCTAGCTACAGGATATTCCACCGGGGAGCTGTTTTTT